This TCR beta chain comes out of a study of cytomegalovirus exposure and HLA in healthy donors. Study-wide results and caveats: A later analysis associated 15,000 or so TCR beta sequences with HLA alleles at a 0.05 false discovery rate. Follow-up analysis found HLA locus-dependent TCR association rates, highest for DRB1 and lowest for HLA-C. Across all donors, roughly uniform sequencing depth was an assumption of the presence/absence analyses. The likely explanation for a cluster of highly shared sequence variants was sequencing artifact.

The CDR3 is 14 amino acids. Germline-derived CDR1 and CDR2 are SGHAT and FQNNGV. V lost 5 bases, J lost 4 bases, and 11 bases lay in between. The study ran its PCR with 60 Vbeta and 13 Jbeta primers. TCRdb's table, derived via immunoSEQ multiplex PCR, lists solely in-frame clones and lacks some. The table lists about 84,000 clones, more than 70% of them singletons. In regard to this clone: Its antigen is unknown.

The rearrangement joins TRBV11-2 to TRBJ2-2, with D perhaps TRBD1 (5 bases). The sample consisted of PBMCs. This clonotype originated in a male donor in good health and CMV-seropositive. This CDR3 is CASSINRLTGELFF. The CDR3 coding sequence is TGTGCCAGCAGCATCAACAGGCTCACCGGGGAGCTGTTTTTT.